These 8 T cell receptor beta chains came from one sample sequenced in a study of cytomegalovirus exposure and HLA in healthy donors. Amplification used 60 Vbeta primers and 13 Jbeta primers. Assay used: immunoSEQ multiplex PCR; TCRdb lists only in-frame clones, some missing. The data contain about 150,000 clones, over 60% of them singletons. The sample consisted of PBMCs. The receptors were gathered from a man in his forties in good health and CMV-seronegative.

This chain links TRBV5-1 with TRBJ1-5, with a tentative D call TRBD1 (5 bases). The germline gives CDR1 SGHRS, CDR2 YFSETQ. The CDR3 has 14 residues. Deletions cut 0 bases from V and 3 bases from J, with 7 bases between. CDR3 nucleotide sequence: TGCGCCAGCAGCTTGGATGGGGCCAATCAGCCCCAGCATTTT. Its protein is CASSLDGANQPQHF.

The chain is built from TRBV2 and TRBJ2-2; 8 nucleotides align to TRBD2. The CDR3 spans 14 residues. V was clipped by 5 bases and J by 6 bases; unmatched bases: 5. The germline V gene encodes CDR1 SNHLY and CDR2 FYNNEI. CDR3 sequence reads: CASSPTSDAGELFF. For the CDR3, the DNA is TGTGCCAGCAGTCCGACTAGCGATGCCGGGGAGCTGTTTTTT.

This clone was detected only a few times. CDR3 protein: CASSYTGVGQPQHF. The CDR3 nucleotides read TGTGCCAGCAGCTACACAGGGGTTGGGCAGCCCCAGCATTTT. The chain has TRBV7-9 and TRBJ1-5, with TRBD1 matching over 7 bases. V shed 4 bases and J 7 bases; nucleotides not matched to a gene: 7. The CDR3 totals 14 residues. Germline assignment: CDR1 SEHNR and CDR2 FQNEAQ (reference sequence).

The genes are TRBV28 and TRBJ1-5, with a weak D call TRBD1 (5 bases). The CDR3 contains 17 residues. The V end was cut by 6 bases, the J end by 0 bases, with 18 bases between. Looked up from germline, CDR1 is MDHEN and CDR2 is SYDVKM. CDR3 nucleotide sequence: TGTGCCAGCAGCCCGGTCTTGGGGCTTTATAGCAATCAGCCCCAGCATTTT. This gives the protein CASSPVLGLYSNQPQHF.

V and J are TRBV6-5 and TRBJ1-1; tentatively, D is TRBD1 (6 bases). V was shortened by 6 bases and J by 8 bases, with 13 bases between the two germline ends. The germline CDR1 and CDR2 sequences are MNHEY and SVGAGI. The CDR3 is 12 amino acids. The CDR3 sequence is CASSRRTGEAFF. The CDR3, as DNA: TGTGCCAGCAGCCGGCGAACAGGGGAAGCTTTCTTT.

As concerns this clone: The junction differs from germline at one of its ends, possibly a read error. The chain is built from TRBV30 and TRBJ1-5; tentatively, D is TRBD1 (6 bases). The CDR3 loop spans 13 amino acids. Germline assignment: CDR1 GTSNPN and CDR2 SVGIG (reference sequence). The CDR3 loop reads CAWRYREDQPQNF. The CDR3 bases are TGTGCCTGGAGGTACAGGGAAGATCAGCCCCAGAATTTT.

This clone was seen only a few times. The chain links TRBV7-2 to TRBJ2-5; D possibly corresponds to TRBD1 (5 bases). V gave up 6 bases and J gave up 3 bases, with 14 bases separating them. The CDR3 runs to 14 residues. The germline CDR1 and CDR2 sequences are SGHTA and FQGNSA. DNA for the CDR3: TGTGCCAGCAGTCCAACAGGTAGCAAAGAGACCCAGTACTTC. Amino acid sequence: CASSPTGSKETQYF.

The V and J genes are TRBV6-1 and TRBJ2-7, with D uncertain. The CDR3 is 15 residues long. V gave up 2 bases and J gave up 0 bases, with 11 bases separating them. Per the germline V gene, CDR1 is MNHNS and CDR2 is SASEGT. In nucleotides, the CDR3 is TGTGCCAGCAGTGAAAGTACAGCTCCCTCCTACGAGCAGTACTTC. Amino acid sequence: CASSESTAPSYEQYF.